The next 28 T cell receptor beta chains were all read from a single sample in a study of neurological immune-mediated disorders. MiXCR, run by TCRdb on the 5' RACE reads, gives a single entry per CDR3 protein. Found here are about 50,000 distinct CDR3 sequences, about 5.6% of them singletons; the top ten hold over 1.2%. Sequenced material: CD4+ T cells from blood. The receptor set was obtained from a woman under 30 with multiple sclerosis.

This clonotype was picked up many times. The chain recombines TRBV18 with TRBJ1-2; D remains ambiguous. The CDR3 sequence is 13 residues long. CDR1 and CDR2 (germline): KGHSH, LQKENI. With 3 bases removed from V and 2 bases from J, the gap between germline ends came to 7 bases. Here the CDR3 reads CASSPEANYGYTF. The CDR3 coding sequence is TGTGCCAGCTCACCCGAGGCAAACTATGGCTACACCTTC.

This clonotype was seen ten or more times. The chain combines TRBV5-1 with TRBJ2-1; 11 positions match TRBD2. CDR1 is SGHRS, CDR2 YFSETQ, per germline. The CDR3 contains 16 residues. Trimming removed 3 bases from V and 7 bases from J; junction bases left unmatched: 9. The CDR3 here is CASSSVAGGIWNEQFF. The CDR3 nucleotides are TGCGCCAGCAGCTCGGTAGCGGGAGGGATTTGGAATGAGCAGTTCTTC.

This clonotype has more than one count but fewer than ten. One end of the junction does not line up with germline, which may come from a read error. The CDR3 nucleotides are TGTGCCAGCAGCTTAGTTCTGACCACCGGGGAGCCGTTTTTT. Its protein product is CASSLVLTTGEPFF. The J gene is TRBJ2-2, the V gene TRBV11-2; possible D gene TRBD2, 5 bases. The CDR3 runs 14 residues. In germline, CDR1 is SGHAT, CDR2 FQNNGV.

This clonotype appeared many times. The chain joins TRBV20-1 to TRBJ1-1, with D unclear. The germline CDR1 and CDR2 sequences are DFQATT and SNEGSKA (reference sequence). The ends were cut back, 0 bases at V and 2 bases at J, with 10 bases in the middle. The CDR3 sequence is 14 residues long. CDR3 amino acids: CSARESSANTEAFF. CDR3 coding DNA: TGCAGTGCTAGAGAATCCAGTGCCAACACTGAAGCTTTCTTT.

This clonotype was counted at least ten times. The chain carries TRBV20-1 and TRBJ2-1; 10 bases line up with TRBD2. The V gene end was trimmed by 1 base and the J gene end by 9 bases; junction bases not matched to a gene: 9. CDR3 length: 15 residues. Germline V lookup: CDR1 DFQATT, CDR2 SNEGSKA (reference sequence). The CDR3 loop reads CSARVPSGSSGEQFF. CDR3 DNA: TGCAGTGCTAGAGTCCCTAGCGGGAGCTCCGGTGAGCAGTTCTTC.

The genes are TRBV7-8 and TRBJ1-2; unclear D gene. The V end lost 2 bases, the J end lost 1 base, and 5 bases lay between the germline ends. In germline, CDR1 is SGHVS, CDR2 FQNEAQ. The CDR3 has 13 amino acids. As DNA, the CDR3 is TGTGCCAGCAGCTTAAATATTAACTATGGCTACACCTTC. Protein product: CASSLNINYGYTF.

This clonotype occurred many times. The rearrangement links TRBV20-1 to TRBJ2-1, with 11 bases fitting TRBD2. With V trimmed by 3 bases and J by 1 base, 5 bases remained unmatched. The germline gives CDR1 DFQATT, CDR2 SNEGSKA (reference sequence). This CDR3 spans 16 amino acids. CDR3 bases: TGCAGTGCTAGGATAAGACTAGCGGGGTCCTACAATGAGCAGTTCTTC. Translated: CSARIRLAGSYNEQFF.

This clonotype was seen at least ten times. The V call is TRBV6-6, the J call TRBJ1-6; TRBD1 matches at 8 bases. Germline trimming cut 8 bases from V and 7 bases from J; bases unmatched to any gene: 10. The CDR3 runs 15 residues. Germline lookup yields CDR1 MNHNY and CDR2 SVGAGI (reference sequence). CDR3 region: CASRDRWGSNSPLHF. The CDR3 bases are TGTGCCAGCCGGGACAGGTGGGGGTCAAATTCACCCCTCCACTTT.

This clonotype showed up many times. DNA for the CDR3: TGCGCCAGCAGCCAAGGACTAGCGGGGGCCTACAATGAGCAGTTCTTC. Its protein is CASSQGLAGAYNEQFF. The chain employs TRBV4-3 and TRBJ2-1; TRBD2 agrees at 12 bases. CDR3 length: 16 amino acids. Per the germline V gene, CDR1 is LGHNA and CDR2 is YSLEER. V gave up 1 base and J gave up 2 bases; unmatched junction bases: 0.

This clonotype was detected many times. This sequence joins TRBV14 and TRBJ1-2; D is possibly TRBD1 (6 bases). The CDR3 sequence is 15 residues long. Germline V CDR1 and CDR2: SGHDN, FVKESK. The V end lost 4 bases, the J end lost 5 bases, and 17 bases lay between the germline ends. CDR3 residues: CASSPTWTVTYGYTF. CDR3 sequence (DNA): TGTGCCAGCAGCCCCACCTGGACAGTTACTTATGGCTACACCTTC.

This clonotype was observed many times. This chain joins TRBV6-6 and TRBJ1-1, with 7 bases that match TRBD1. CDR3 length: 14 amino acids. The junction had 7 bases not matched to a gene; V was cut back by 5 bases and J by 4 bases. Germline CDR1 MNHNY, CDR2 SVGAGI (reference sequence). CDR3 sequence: CASSSRDRVTEAFF. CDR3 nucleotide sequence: TGTGCCAGCAGTAGCCGGGACAGAGTCACTGAAGCTTTCTTT.

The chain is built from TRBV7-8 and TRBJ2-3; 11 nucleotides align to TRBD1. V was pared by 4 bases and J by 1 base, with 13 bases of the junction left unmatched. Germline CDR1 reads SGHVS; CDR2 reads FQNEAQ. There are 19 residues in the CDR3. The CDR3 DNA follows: TGTGCCAGCAGCTCCACCAGGGACAGGGGGATCGGAGGCACAGATACGCAGTATTTT. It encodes CASSSTRDRGIGGTDTQYF.

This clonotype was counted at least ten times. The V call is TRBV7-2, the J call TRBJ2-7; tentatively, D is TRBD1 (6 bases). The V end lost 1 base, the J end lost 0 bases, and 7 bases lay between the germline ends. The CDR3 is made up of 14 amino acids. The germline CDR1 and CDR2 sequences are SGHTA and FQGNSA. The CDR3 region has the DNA TGTGCCAGCAGCTTAGACAGGGCCTCCTACGAGCAGTACGTC. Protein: CASSLDRASYEQYV.

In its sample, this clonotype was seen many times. CDR3 loop: CSAHTSGSTDTQYF. The CDR3 DNA is TGCAGCGCACACACGAGCGGATCCACAGATACGCAGTATTTT. This chain joins TRBV29-1 and TRBJ2-3; D is possibly TRBD2 (5 bases). CDR3 length: 14 amino acids. Germline loops: CDR1 SQVTM, CDR2 ANQGSEA. V lost 7 bases and J lost 2, with 16 bases in between.

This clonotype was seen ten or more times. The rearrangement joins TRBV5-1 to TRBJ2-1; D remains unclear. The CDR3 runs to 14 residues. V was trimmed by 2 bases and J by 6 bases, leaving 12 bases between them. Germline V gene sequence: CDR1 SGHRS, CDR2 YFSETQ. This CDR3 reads CASSFATAFNEQFF. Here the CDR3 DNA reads TGCGCCAGCAGCTTCGCGACTGCTTTCAATGAGCAGTTCTTC.

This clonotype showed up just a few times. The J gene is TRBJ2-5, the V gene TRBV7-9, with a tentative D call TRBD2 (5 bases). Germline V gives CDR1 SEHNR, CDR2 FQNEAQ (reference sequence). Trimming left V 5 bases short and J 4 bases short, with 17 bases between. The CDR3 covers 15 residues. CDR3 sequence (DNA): TGTGCCAGCAGCGGGATGAGATCACGGGGAGAGACCCAGTACTTC. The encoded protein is CASSGMRSRGETQYF.

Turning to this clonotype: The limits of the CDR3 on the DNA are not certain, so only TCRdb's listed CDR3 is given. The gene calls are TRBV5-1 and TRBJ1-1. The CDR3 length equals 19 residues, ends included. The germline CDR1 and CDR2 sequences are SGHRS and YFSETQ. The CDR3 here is CASSFYICSASGQGTEAFF.

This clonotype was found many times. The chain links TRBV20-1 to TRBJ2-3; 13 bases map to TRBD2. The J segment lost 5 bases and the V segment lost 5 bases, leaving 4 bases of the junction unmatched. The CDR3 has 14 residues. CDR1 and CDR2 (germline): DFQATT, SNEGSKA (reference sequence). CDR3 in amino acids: CSAWTSGSIDTQYF. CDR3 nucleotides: TGCAGTGCTTGGACTAGCGGGAGTATAGATACGCAGTATTTT.

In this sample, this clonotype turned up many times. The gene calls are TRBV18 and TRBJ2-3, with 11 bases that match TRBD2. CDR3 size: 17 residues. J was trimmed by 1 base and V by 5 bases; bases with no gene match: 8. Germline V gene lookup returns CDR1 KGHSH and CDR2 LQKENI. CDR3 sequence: CASSSIAGGRGTDTQYF. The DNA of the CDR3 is TGTGCCAGCTCATCAATAGCGGGGGGGCGCGGCACAGATACGCAGTATTTT.

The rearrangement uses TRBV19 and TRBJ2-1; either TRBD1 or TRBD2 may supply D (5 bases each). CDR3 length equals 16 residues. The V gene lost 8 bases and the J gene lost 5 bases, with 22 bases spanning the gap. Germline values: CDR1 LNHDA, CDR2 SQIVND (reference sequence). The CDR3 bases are TGTGCCAGTGCCGGGGTGGGGCAAAGGGGAGACAATGAGCAGTTCTTC. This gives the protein CASAGVGQRGDNEQFF.

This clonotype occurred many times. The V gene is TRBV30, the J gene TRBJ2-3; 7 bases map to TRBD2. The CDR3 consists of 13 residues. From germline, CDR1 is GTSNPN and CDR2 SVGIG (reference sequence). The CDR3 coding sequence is TGTGCTACGGGAGGTCGGGGCACAGATACGCAGTATTTT. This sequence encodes CATGGRGTDTQYF.

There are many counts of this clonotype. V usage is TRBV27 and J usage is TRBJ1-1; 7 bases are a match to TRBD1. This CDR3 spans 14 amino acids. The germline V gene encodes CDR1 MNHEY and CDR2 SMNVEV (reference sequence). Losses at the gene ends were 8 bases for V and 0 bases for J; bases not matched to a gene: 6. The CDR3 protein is CASQRGLVNTEAFF. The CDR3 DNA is TGTGCCAGCCAAAGGGGGCTGGTGAACACTGAAGCTTTCTTT.

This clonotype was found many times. CDR3 bases: TGTGCCAGCAGCTCTAAAACAGGGAGTGAGCAGTTCTTC. Amino acids: CASSSKTGSEQFF. The chain combines TRBV7-2 with TRBJ2-1; D might be TRBD1 (6 bases). The CDR3 contains 13 residues. CDR1 is SGHTA and CDR2 is FQGNSA in the germline V gene. The V and J ends lost 4 bases and 9 bases respectively, with 13 bases between them.

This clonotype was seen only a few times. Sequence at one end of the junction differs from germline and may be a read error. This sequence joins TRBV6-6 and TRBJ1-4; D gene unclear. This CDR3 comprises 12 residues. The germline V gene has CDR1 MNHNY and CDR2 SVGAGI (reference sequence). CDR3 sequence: CASSYSNEIRQF. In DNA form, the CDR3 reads TGTGCCAGCAGTTACTCGAACGAGATCCGTCAATTT.

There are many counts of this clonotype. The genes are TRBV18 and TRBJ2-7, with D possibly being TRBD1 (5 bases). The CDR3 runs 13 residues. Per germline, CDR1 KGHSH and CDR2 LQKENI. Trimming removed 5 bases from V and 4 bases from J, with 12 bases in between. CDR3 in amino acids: CASSRGPHYEQYV. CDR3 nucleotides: TGTGCCAGCTCAAGGGGTCCCCATTACGAGCAGTACGTC.

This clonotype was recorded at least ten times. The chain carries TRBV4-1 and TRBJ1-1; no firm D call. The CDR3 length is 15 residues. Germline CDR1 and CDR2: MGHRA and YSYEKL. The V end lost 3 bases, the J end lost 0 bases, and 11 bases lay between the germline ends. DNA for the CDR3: TGCGCCAGCAGCCAGGAATATTCACTGAACACTGAAGCTTTCTTT. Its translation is CASSQEYSLNTEAFF.

The CDR3 is CASTYRPSTDTQYF. The CDR3 bases are TGCGCCAGCACCTACAGACCGAGCACAGATACGCAGTATTTT. This chain uses TRBV5-1 with TRBJ2-3, with D unclear. CDR1 and CDR2 (germline): SGHRS, YFSETQ. The CDR3 has 14 residues. Deletions cut 6 bases from V and 0 bases from J, with 11 bases between.

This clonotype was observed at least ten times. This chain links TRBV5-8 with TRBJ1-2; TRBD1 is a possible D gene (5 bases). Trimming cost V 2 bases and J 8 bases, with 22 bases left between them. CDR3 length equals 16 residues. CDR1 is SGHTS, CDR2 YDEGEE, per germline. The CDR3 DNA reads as TGTGCCAGCAGCTTCTCTGGGGGTAAACGGGAGGAGGGCTACACCTTC. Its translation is CASSFSGGKREEGYTF.